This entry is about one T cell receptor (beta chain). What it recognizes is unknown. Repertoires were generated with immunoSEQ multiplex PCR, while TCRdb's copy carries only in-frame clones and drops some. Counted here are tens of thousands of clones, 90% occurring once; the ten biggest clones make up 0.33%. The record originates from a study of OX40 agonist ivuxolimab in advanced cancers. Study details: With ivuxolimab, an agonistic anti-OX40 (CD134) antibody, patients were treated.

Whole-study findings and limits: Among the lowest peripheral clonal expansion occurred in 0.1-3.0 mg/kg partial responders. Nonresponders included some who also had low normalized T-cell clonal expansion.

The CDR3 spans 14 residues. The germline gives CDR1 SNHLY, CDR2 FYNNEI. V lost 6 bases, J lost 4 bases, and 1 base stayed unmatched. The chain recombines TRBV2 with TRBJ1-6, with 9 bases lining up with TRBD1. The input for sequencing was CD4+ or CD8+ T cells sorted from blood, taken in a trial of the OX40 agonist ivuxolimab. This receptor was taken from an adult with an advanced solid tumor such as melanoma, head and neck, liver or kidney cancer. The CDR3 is CASRGTGYNSPLHF. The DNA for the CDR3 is TGTGCCAGCAGGGGGACAGGGTATAATTCACCCCTCCACTTT.